Below, one TCR beta chain is given with its context. The CDR3 extends over 15 amino acids. The V end was cut by 2 bases, the J end by 0 bases, with 10 bases between. CDR1 and CDR2 from the germline V gene are SGHAT and FQNNGV. This specimen comes from a study of T cell changes during pregnancy in multiple sclerosis. TCRdb's table, derived via immunoSEQ multiplex PCR, lists solely in-frame clones and lacks some. Of 55,000 to 75,000 clones listed, approximately 93% were seen once; the top ten hold roughly 3.1%. The V gene is TRBV11-2, the J gene TRBJ2-5, with D unresolved. The clonotype originates from a female donor with multiple sclerosis, enrolled in a pregnancy study. Sequenced here: CD8+ T cells from peripheral blood mononuclear cells, sampled in the second trimester of pregnancy. CDR3 sequence reads: CASSLWHLDQETQYF. The CDR3, as DNA: TGTGCCAGCAGCTTATGGCACCTCGACCAAGAGACCCAGTACTTC.